The clone carrying this T cell receptor beta chain came up a few times. As yet, its antigen is unknown. PCR amplification relied on 60 Vbeta primers (plus 13 Jbeta primers). TCRdb keeps only in-frame clones here, not all; method: immunoSEQ multiplex PCR. The sample yields 180,000 or so clones, around 80% seen once. The data stem from a study of cytomegalovirus exposure and HLA in healthy donors. Study-wide results and limits: Association of a missense DCLRE1C variant with TCR beta V- and J-gene trimming was reported in a later analysis.

This CDR3 has 15 residues. Losses at the gene ends were 2 bases for V and 3 bases for J; bases not matched to a gene: 5. The germline V gene has CDR1 MNHNS and CDR2 SASEGT. What was sequenced was PBMCs. This clonotype originated in a man aged 18 to 29 in good health and CMV-seronegative. The V gene is TRBV6-1, the J gene TRBJ1-2; 8 nucleotides agree with TRBD1. The CDR3 region has the DNA TGTGCCAGCAGTGAAAACCAGGGGGCGGACTATGGCTACACCTTC. This codes for CASSENQGADYGYTF.